The 6 T cell receptor beta chains listed next were all sequenced from one sample in a study of Graves' ophthalmopathy and Graves' hyperthyroidism. As the template, RNA transcripts were used to amplify TCR beta CDR3 regions. Second-round multiplex PCR came after a first-round RT-PCR that employed HTBI primers. TCRdb used MiXCR to reprocess the multiplex PCR reads, holding one entry per CDR3 protein. The sample includes 200,000 to 250,000 distinct CDR3 sequences, about 46% of them seen just once. The material sequenced was peripheral blood. These receptors originate from an adult man with Graves' ophthalmopathy.

This clonotype was observed once. The V call is TRBV5-6, the J call TRBJ2-5, with D tentatively TRBD2 (6 bases). This CDR3 is built from 16 residues. In germline, CDR1 is SGHDT, CDR2 YYEEEE. The ends were cut back, 0 bases at V and 4 bases at J, with 16 bases in the middle. For the CDR3, the DNA is TGTGCCAGCAGCTTGGGGCCGGAGGGAGGTATAGAGACCCAGTACTTC. This translates into CASSLGPEGGIETQYF.

This clonotype has a handful of counts. The V and J genes are TRBV7-2 and TRBJ1-5; the D is unclear. The CDR3 covers 13 residues. Trimming pared 2 bases from V and 6 bases from J, leaving 8 bases between. Germline V gene lookup returns CDR1 SGHTA and CDR2 FQGNSA. CDR3 DNA: TGTGCCAGCAGCTTAACATGGGCTCAGCCCCAGCATTTT. Amino acids: CASSLTWAQPQHF.

This clonotype was seen more than once but under ten times. The chain joins TRBV29-1 to TRBJ2-2; TRBD1 aligns across 8 bases. After removal of 6 bases from V and 1 base from J, the junction contained 7 bases not matched to a gene. The CDR3 is 15 amino acids. Germline V gene data show CDR1 as SQVTM and CDR2 as ANQGSEA. As DNA, the CDR3 is TGCAGCGTCGACCCTGGACAGGGGAACACCGGGGAGCTGTTTTTT. Translating it yields CSVDPGQGNTGELFF.

This chain links TRBV7-8 with TRBJ1-6; D remains unclear. The CDR3 contains 14 residues. Between the trimmed V and J ends, which lost 1 base and 7 bases, there was a span of 8 bases. Germline lookup yields CDR1 SGHVS and CDR2 FQNEAQ. The CDR3 nucleotides read TGTGCCAGCAGCTTAGGGGGTGCGAATTCACCCCTCCACTTT. It encodes CASSLGGANSPLHF.

This clonotype was counted a few times. The genes are TRBV2 and TRBJ1-1, with D unclear. CDR1 and CDR2 from the germline V gene are SNHLY and FYNNEI. The V end lost 6 bases, the J end lost 0 bases, and 8 bases lay between the germline ends. CDR3 size: 13 residues. The CDR3 bases are TGTGCCAGCAGCTCACAAATGAACACTGAAGCTTTCTTT. This gives the protein CASSSQMNTEAFF.

The rearrangement links TRBV19 to TRBJ2-5; possible D gene TRBD2, 6 bases. V lost 7 bases to trimming and J lost 5 bases, with 8 bases between them. The CDR3 extends over 11 amino acids. Germline V gene lookup returns CDR1 LNHDA and CDR2 SQIVND (reference sequence). CDR3 coding DNA: TGTGCCAGTAAACGGGGGGAGACCCAGTACTTC. As protein: CASKRGETQYF.